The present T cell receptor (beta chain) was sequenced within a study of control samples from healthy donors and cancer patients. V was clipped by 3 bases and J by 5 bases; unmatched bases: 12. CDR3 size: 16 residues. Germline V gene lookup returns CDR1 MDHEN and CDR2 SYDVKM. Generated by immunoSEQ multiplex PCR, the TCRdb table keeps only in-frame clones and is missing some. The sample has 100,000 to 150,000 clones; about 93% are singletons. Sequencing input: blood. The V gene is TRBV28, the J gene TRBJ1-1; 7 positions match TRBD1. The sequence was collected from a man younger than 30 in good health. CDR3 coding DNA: TGTGCCAGCAGTTTCGTTCAGGGGGGGGGCGGGACTGAAGCTTTCTTT. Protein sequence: CASSFVQGGGGTEAFF. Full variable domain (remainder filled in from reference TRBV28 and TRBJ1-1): DVKVTQSSRYLVKRTGEKVFLECVQDMDHENMFWYRQDPGLGLRLIYFSYDVKMKEKGDIPEGYSVSREKKERFSLILESASTNQTSMYLCASSFVQGGGGTEAFFGQGTRLTVV.